This record covers a single TCR beta chain. Clones were read by immunoSEQ multiplex PCR, and TCRdb kept only the in-frame ones, dropping some. Of 300,000 to 400,000 clones in the sample, around nine tenths were seen once. This record comes from a study of blood T cell repertoires in COVID-19. The CDR3 spans 15 residues. The ends lost 0 bases at V and 6 bases at J; junction bases unmatched: 6. Germline values: CDR1 SEHNR, CDR2 FQNEAQ (reference sequence). Seattle participants joined during active infection and were tracked over time. The sample was peripheral blood. The V gene is TRBV7-9, the J gene TRBJ1-2; TRBD1 matches 8 bases. This receptor was taken from a woman in her 70s with COVID-19, enrolled during active disease. CDR3 DNA sequence: TGTGCCAGCAGCTTAGCGCTTCCAGGGGGCGATGGCTACACCTTC. The encoded protein is CASSLALPGGDGYTF.